The clone carrying this T cell receptor (beta chain) rates as medium-sized. Its target is unknown. Oncomine TCR Beta short-read sequencing was applied to DNA from cultured CD4+ T cells. TCRdb reprocessed the PCR reads with MiXCR, giving one entry per CDR3 protein. The sample contains some 5,300 distinct CDR3 sequences, 25% to 35% of which appear only once. Germline V gene data show CDR1 as LNHNV and CDR2 as YYDKDF (reference sequence). The CDR3 loop spans 14 amino acids. Trimming shortened V by 5 bases and J by 6 bases, and 14 bases separated the two germline ends. This sample was included in a study of vaccination and CD4 T cells after COVID-19. Overall study context: Overlapping SARS-CoV-2, HCoV-NL63, HCoV-OC43 and HCoV-229E spike peptides stimulated the cells.

Treatment here: roughly 11-day PBMC culture with coronavirus spike peptide pools or control peptides (ViraFEST assay). This sample comprised CD4+ T cells from blood, cultured in vitro, obtained after SARS-CoV-2 vaccination. The chain combines TRBV15 with TRBJ1-5, with a weak D call TRBD1 (5 bases). The receptor comes from a human donor who had recovered from COVID-19. CDR3 coding DNA: TGTGCCACCAGCCCCAGACAGACTGGTCAGCCCCAGCATTTT. This codes for CATSPRQTGQPQHF.